This record looks at one T cell receptor beta chain sequence and its context. A far bigger clonotype differs at one base, so this is likely a read error. In this CDR3 the conserved last residue, phenylalanine or tryptophan, is missing, so a read error is likely. Sequencing used immunoSEQ multiplex PCR; TCRdb keeps in-frame clones, though not all of them. This sample yields approximately 500,000 clones, of which roughly 80% are seen a single time; roughly 13% belongs to the top ten. This specimen belongs to a study of shared clonotypes between healthy human individuals. This CDR3 contains 18 residues. The germline gives CDR1 SGHAT, CDR2 FQNNGV. V was clipped by 4 bases and J by 3 bases; unmatched bases: 9.

The TCR was taken from a woman aged 40 to 49 in good health. Some clones in this sample may be carry-over from other donors' samples. J is TRBJ2-6 and V is TRBV11-2; 10 bases are shared with TRBD1. Sequenced material: PBMCs. CDR3 DNA sequence: TGTGCCAGCAGCTCCGTCCGGGACAGGGGTTATGGGGCCAACGTCCTGACTCTC. Translation gives CASSSVRDRGYGANVLTL.